The clone carrying this TCR beta chain was recorded many times. Its antigen is unknown. The second PCR ran about 6 to 11 cycles with a sample-barcoded 5' primer and J-beta primers. Sequencing of every sample gave 2.5 million or more CDR3-containing paired-end reads. TCRdb itself ran the 5' RACE reads through MiXCR, one entry per CDR3 protein. The sample contains 1.5 million to 2 million distinct CDR3 sequences, just under 50% of which appear only once. This specimen comes from a study of blood T cells in healthy people across ages. Study-wide results and limits: While age rose, TCR beta diversity per million T cells dropped in a roughly linear way.

The germline CDR1 and CDR2 sequences are LNHNV and YYDKDF (reference sequence). The CDR3 is 16 amino acids. V was cut by 0 bases and J by 2 bases, with 12 bases left in between. Isolated per sample were at least 6.5 million PBMCs. The V call is TRBV15, the J call TRBJ2-3; D not resolved. The receptor comes from a middle-aged woman in good health. The sample was blood. CDR3 sequence (DNA): TGTGCCACCAGCAGAGATCGAATGCAGTACACAGATACGCAGTATTTT. This encodes CATSRDRMQYTDTQYF.